This TCR beta chain was sequenced during a study of blood T cell repertoires in COVID-19. Study details: What the recovered Cohort 3 donors had was two negative PCRs, clearance, or symptom resolution. The analysed material was cDNA or gDNA that came from T cells, B-cell-depleted T cells, or PBMCs.

Germline V gene data show CDR1 as SGHRS and CDR2 as YFSETQ. The ends were cut back, 0 bases at V and 7 bases at J, with 14 bases in the middle. The CDR3 covers 15 residues. Living in 24 US areas, the participants were between roughly 18 and 90 years of age. Cohort assignment relied on participant-reported clinical history. The table came from immunoSEQ multiplex PCR; TCRdb's copy has only in-frame clones and leaves some out. The sample carries around 290,000 clones, around nine tenths recorded once. V usage is TRBV5-1 and J usage is TRBJ2-1, with D hard to call. Sample: PBMCs or T cells enriched from blood (not recorded which). This TCR derives from a woman aged 55-69 years in a cohort exposed to, infected with or recovered from COVID-19 (not recorded which). The CDR3 loop reads CASSLGLSSLNEQFF. The CDR3 nucleotides read TGCGCCAGCAGCTTGGGACTTTCCTCCCTTAATGAGCAGTTCTTC.